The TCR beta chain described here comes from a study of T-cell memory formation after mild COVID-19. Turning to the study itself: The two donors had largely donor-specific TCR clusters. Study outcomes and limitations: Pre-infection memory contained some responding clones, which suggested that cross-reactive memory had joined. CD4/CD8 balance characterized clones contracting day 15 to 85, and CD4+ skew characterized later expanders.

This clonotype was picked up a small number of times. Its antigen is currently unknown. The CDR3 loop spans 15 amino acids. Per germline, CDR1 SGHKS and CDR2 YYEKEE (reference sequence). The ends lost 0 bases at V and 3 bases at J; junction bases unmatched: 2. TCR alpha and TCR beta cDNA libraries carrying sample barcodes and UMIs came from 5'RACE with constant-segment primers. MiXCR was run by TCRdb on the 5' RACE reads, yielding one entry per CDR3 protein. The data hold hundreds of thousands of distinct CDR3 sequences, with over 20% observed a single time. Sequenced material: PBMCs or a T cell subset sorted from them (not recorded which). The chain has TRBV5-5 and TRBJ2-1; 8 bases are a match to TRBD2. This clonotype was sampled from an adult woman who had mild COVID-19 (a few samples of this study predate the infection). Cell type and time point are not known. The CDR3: CASSLASGYYNEQFF. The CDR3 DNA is TGTGCCAGCAGCTTGGCTAGCGGGTACTACAATGAGCAGTTCTTC.